This TCR beta chain was recovered during a study of CD8+ T cells in alopecia areata. Study-wide findings and caveats: Unlike in mice, where it was clearer, TCR sharing across patients was less clear, possibly HLA-related.

The sequencing template was cDNA reverse transcribed from extracted RNA. Measured with immunoSEQ multiplex PCR; TCRdb has only the in-frame clones, and not every one. This sample yields about 30,000 clones, of which roughly 58% are seen a single time; more than 15% belongs to the top ten. Germline values: CDR1 SQVTM, CDR2 ANQGSEA. The CDR3 loop spans 13 amino acids. V lost 8 bases, J lost 0 bases, and 10 bases lay in between. A note on this clone: The target antigen is unknown.

The J gene is TRBJ2-2, the V gene TRBV29-1; D remains unclear. Source material: NKG2D-high CD8+ T cells sorted from blood. The TCR comes from a human donor with alopecia areata. The CDR3 region is CSSRVANTGELFF. The CDR3 nucleotides read TGCAGCTCCCGGGTCGCGAACACCGGGGAGCTGTTTTTT.